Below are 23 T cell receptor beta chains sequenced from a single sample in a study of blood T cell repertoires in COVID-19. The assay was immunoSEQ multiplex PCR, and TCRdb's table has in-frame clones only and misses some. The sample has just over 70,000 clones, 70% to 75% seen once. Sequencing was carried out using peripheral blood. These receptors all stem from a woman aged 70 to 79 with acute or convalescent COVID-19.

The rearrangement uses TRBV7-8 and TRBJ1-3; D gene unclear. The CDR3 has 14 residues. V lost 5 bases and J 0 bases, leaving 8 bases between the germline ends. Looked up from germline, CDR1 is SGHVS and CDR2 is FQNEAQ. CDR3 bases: TGTGCCAGCAGCCATACATCCTCTGGAAACACCATATATTTT. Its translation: CASSHTSSGNTIYF.

CDR3 sequence reads: CASSRGDTGELFF. The CDR3 DNA follows: TGTGCCAGCAGCCGGGGAGACACCGGGGAGCTGTTTTTT. The chain is built from TRBV7-3 and TRBJ2-2; the D gene is possibly TRBD2 (5 bases). The V end lost 5 bases, the J end lost 3 bases, and 7 bases lay between the germline ends. The CDR3 totals 13 residues. Per the germline V gene, CDR1 is SGHTA and CDR2 is FQGTGA.

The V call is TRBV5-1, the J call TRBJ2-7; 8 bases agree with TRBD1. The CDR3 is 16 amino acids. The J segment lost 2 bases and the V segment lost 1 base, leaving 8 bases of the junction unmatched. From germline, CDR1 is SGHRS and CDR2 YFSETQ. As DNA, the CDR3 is TGCGCCAGCAGCTTGAATTATGGACAGGGTACCTACGAGCAGTACTTC. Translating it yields CASSLNYGQGTYEQYF.

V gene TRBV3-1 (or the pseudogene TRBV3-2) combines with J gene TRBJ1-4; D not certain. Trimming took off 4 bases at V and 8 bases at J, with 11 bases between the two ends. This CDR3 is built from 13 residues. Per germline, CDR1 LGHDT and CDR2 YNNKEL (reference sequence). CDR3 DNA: TGTGCCAGCAGCCTTGCAGTGAGGGAAAAACTGTTTTTT. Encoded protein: CASSLAVREKLFF.

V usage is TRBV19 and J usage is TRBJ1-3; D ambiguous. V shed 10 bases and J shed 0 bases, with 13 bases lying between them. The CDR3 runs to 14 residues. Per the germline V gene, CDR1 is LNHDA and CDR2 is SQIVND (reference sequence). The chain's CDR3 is CATMSQSSGNTIYF. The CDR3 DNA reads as TGTGCCACCATGTCACAAAGCTCTGGAAACACCATATATTTT.

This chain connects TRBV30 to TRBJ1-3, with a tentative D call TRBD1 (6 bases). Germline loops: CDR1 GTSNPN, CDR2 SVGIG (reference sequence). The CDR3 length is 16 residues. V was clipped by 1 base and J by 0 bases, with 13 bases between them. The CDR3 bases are TGTGCCTGGAGTGCGGGGGGGCCAATCTCTGGAAACACCATATATTTT. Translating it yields CAWSAGGPISGNTIYF.

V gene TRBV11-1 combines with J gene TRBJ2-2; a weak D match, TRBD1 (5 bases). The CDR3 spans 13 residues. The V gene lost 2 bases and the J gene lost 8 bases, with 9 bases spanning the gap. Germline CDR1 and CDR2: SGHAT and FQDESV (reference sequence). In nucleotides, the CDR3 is TGTGCCAGCAGCTTAAAGACAGCTGGGGAGCTGTTTTTT. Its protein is CASSLKTAGELFF.

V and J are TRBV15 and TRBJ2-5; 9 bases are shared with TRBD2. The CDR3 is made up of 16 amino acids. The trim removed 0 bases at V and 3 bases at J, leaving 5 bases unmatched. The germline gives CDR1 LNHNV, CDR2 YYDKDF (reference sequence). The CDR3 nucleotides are TGTGCCACCAGCAGAGAGGTAGTAGCGGGGGAAGAGACCCAGTACTTC. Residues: CATSREVVAGEETQYF.

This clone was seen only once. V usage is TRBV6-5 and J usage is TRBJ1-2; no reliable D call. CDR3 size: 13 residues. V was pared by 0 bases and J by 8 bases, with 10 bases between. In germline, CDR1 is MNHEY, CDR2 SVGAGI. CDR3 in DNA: TGTGCCAGCAGTTACTCCTCGGGTCGGGGCTACACCTTC. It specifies CASSYSSGRGYTF.

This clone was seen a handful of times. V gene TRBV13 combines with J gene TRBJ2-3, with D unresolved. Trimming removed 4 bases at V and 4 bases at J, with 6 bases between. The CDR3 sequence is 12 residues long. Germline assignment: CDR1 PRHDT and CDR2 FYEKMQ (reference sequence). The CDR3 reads CASSYRSDTQYF. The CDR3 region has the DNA TGTGCCAGCAGCTACAGATCAGATACGCAGTATTTT.

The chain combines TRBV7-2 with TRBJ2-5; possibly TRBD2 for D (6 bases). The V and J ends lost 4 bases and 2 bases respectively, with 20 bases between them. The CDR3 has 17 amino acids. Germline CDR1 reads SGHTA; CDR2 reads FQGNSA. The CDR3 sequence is CASSSGASAVSQETQYF. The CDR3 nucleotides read TGTGCCAGCAGCTCCGGCGCTAGCGCGGTTTCTCAAGAGACCCAGTACTTC.

The CDR3 coding sequence is TGTGCCAGCAGCTTGAGCACAGTAGCCAAAAACATTCAGTACTTC. This translates into CASSLSTVAKNIQYF. The genes are TRBV5-4 and TRBJ2-4, with D unclear. This CDR3 contains 15 residues. The V gene lost 1 base and the J gene lost 0 bases, with 8 bases spanning the gap. CDR1 SGHNT and CDR2 YYREEE come from the germline V gene (reference sequence).

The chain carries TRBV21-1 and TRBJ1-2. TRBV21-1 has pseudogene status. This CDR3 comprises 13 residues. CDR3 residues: CASSPREGCGYTF. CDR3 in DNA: TGTGCCAGCAGCCCGAGGGAGGGATGCGGCTACACCTTC.

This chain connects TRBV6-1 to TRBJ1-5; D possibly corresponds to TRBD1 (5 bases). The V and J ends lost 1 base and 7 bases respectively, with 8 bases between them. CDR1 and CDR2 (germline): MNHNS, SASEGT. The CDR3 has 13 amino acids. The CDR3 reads CASSEGRGQPQHF. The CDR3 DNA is TGTGCCAGCAGTGAAGGGAGGGGACAGCCCCAGCATTTT.

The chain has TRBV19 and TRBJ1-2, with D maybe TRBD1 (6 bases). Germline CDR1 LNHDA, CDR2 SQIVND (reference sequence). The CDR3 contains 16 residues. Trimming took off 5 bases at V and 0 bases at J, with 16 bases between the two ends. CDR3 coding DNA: TGTGCCAGTAGTCCGATCGACAGGTGGGCTAACTATGGCTACACCTTC. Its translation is CASSPIDRWANYGYTF.

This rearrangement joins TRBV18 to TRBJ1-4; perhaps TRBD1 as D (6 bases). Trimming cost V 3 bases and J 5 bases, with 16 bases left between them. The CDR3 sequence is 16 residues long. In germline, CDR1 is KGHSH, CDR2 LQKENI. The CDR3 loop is CASSPRTAVSNEKLFF. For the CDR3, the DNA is TGTGCCAGCTCACCTAGGACAGCGGTTTCAAATGAAAAACTGTTTTTT.

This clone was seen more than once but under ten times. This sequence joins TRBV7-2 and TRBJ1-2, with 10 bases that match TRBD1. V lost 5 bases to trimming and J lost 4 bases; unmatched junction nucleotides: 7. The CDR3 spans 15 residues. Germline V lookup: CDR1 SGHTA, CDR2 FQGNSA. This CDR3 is CASSPQTGGGYGYTF. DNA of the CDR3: TGTGCCAGCAGCCCCCAGACAGGGGGCGGCTATGGCTACACCTTC.

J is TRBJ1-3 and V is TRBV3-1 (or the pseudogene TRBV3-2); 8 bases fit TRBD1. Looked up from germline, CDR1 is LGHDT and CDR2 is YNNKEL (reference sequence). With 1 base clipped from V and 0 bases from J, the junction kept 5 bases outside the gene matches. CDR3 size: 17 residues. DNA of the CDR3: TGTGCCAGCAGCCAAGGACAGGGGTCGCTCTCTGGAAACACCATATATTTT. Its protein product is CASSQGQGSLSGNTIYF.

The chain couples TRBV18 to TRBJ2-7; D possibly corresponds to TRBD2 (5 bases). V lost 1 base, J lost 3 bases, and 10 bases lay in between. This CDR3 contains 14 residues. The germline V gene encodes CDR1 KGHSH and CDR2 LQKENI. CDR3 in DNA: TGTGCCAGCTCACCACAGGGAGCGGACTACGAGCAGTACTTC. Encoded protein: CASSPQGADYEQYF.

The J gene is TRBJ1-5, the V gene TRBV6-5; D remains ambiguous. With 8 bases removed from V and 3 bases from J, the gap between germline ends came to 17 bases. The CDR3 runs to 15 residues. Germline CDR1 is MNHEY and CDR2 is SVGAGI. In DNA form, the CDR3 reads TGTGCCAGCGCAATTGGGAGGGCCACCAATCAGCCCCAGCATTTT. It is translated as CASAIGRATNQPQHF.

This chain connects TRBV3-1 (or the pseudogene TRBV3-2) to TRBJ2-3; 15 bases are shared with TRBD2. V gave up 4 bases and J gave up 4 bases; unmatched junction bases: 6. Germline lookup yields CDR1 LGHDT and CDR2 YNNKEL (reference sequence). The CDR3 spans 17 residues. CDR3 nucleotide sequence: TGTGCCAGCAGCCCCGAGGGACTAGCGGGAGGTCCAGATACGCAGTATTTT. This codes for CASSPEGLAGGPDTQYF.

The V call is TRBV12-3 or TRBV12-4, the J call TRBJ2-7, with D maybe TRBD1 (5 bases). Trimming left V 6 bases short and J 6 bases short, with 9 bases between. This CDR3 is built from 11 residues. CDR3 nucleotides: TGTGCCAGCAGCGTGGGGCTCGAGCAGTACTTC. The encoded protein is CASSVGLEQYF.

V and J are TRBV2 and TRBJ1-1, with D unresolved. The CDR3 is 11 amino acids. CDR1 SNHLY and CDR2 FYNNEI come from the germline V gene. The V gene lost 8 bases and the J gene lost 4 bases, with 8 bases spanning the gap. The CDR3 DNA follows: TGTGCCAGCGAGGGAGGCACTGAAGCTTTCTTT. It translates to CASEGGTEAFF.